Listed below are T cell receptor beta chains from one sample, sequenced in a study of T cells after yellow fever vaccination. Via MiXCR, TCRdb re-called the 5' RACE reads, giving one row per CDR3 protein. The data show more than 80,000 distinct CDR3 sequences, with under 7% seen just once and about 40% held by the top ten. The specimen comprised CD8+ T cells sorted from PBMCs, sampled 10 days after the yellow fever booster vaccination. The receptors here all came from a man aged 18 to 29 who received the YFV17D yellow fever vaccine. Each CDR3 is given with its conserved first and last residue. The D gene is left open where the match is weak. Clone size is given for some rows only: seen once, a few or many times, or a class if the clone is expanded.

cdr3_aa	cdr3_nt	d_call	v_call	j_call	clone_size
CASSSVAGGMETQYF	TGTGCCAGCAGCTCCGTAGCGGGGGGTATGGAGACCCAGTACTTC	TRBD2	TRBV7-9	TRBJ2-5	few
CSANTGSYEQYF	TGCAGTGCAAACACAGGGTCCTACGAGCAGTACTTC	.	TRBV20-1	TRBJ2-7	.
CASSLWGKYNEQFF	TGTGCCAGCAGTTTATGGGGCAAGTACAATGAGCAGTTCTTC	.	TRBV27	TRBJ2-1	few
CASSFLSQANTGELFF	TGTGCCAGCAGCTTCCTGTCTCAGGCTAACACCGGGGAGCTGTTTTTT	.	TRBV7-9	TRBJ2-2	.
CASSETGVNIQYF	TGCGCCAGCAGTGAGACAGGGGTAAACATTCAGTACTTC	TRBD1	TRBV10-2	TRBJ2-4	many
CASSLEVRTDNTGELFF	TGTGCCAGCAGCTTGGAAGTTAGGACAGATAACACCGGGGAGCTGTTTTTT	.	TRBV5-6	TRBJ2-2	.
CASSPKVGPNQPQHF	TGCGCCAGCAGCCCCAAGGTCGGTCCCAATCAGCCCCAGCATTTT	.	TRBV4-3	TRBJ1-5	few
CASSGLQETQYF	TGTGCCTCCTCAGGGCTGCAAGAGACCCAGTACTTC	.	TRBV11-1	TRBJ2-5	many
CASSYGRSYEQYF	TGTGCCAGCAGTTACGGTCGCTCCTACGAGCAGTACTTC	.	TRBV27	TRBJ2-7	few
CASSPTGNDYGYTF	TGCGCCAGCAGCCCGACAGGGAACGACTATGGCTACACCTTC	TRBD1	TRBV4-1	TRBJ1-2	.
CASSNHPERTERGTEAFF	TGTGCCAGTAGTAACCACCCCGAGAGGACAGAGAGGGGAACTGAAGCTTTCTTT	.	TRBV19	TRBJ1-1	few
CASSWGLAENNEQFF	TGCGCCAGCAGCTGGGGACTAGCGGAGAACAATGAGCAGTTCTTC	TRBD2	TRBV5-1	TRBJ2-1	many
CASSDLGGELFF	TGTGCCAGCAGCGACCTGGGAGGGGAGCTGTTTTTT	.	TRBV7-9	TRBJ2-2	many
CASSEERGAFQETQYF	TGTGCCAGCAGTGAAGAGCGGGGGGCCTTCCAAGAGACCCAGTACTTC	TRBD2	TRBV6-1	TRBJ2-5	few
CASSPSGIGYEQYF	TGTGCCAGCAGTCCCTCGGGGATCGGCTACGAGCAGTACTTC	.	TRBV12-3/TRBV12-4	TRBJ2-7	few